The 2 T cell receptor beta chains given below trace back to one sample, sequenced in a study of molecular identifiers for immune sequencing clone quantification. TCRdb processed the PCR reads anew with MiXCR; each CDR3 protein has one entry. The data hold approximately 500,000 distinct CDR3 sequences, with under 30% observed a single time. The sequenced sample consisted of naive CD8+ T cells from blood, with Jurkat cell RNA spiked in. Specified subset: FACS-sorted CD8+CD4-CCR7+CD45RA+ naive T cells. The receptors derive from a human donor in good health. Some libraries in this study had Jurkat cell RNA spiked in.

J is TRBJ2-4 and V is TRBV11-2, with D unclear. Looked up from germline, CDR1 is SGHAT and CDR2 is FQNNGV. The CDR3 sequence is 14 residues long. The V end was cut by 4 bases, the J end by 1 base, with 8 bases between. The CDR3 nucleotides are TGTGCCAGCAGCTACCTCGCGGCCAAAAACATTCAGTACTTC. It specifies CASSYLAAKNIQYF.

This clonotype was picked up a small number of times. CDR3 loop: CASSSRNLDRVPSGRDRYEQYF. CDR3 DNA sequence: TGTGCCAGCAGTTCCCGAAACCTTGACCGCGTGCCTAGCGGGAGGGATCGGTACGAGCAGTACTTC. The V call is TRBV28, the J call TRBJ2-7; TRBD2 aligns across 12 bases. Per germline, CDR1 MDHEN and CDR2 SYDVKM. V was pared by 4 bases and J by 4 bases, with 26 bases of the junction left unmatched. This CDR3 spans 22 amino acids.